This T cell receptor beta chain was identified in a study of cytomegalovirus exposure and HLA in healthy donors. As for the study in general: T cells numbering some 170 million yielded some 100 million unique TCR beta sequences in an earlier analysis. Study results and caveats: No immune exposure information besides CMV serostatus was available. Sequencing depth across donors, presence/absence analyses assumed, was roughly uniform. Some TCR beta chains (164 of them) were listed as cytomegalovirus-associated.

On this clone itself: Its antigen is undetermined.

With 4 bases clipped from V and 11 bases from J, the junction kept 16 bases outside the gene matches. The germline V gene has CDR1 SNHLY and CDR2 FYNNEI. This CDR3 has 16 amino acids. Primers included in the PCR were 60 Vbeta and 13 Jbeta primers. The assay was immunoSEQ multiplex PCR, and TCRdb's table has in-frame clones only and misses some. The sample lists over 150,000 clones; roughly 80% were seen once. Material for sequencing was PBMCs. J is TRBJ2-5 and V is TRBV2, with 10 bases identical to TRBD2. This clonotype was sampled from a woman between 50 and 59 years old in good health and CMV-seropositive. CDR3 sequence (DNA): TGTGCCAGCAGTGTTTGGATAGCGGGAGGTCATAGGGAGCAGTACTTC. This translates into CASSVWIAGGHREQYF.